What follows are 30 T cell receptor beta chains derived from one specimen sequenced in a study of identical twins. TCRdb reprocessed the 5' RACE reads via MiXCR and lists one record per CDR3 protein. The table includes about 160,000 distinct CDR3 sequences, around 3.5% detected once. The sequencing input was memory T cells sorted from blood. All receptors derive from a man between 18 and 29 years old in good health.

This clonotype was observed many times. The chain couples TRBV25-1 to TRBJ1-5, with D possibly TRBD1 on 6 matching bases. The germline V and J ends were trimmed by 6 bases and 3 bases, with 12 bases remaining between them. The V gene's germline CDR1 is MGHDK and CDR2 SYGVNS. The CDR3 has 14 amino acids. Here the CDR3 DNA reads TGTGCCAGCAGAGAAACAGGGATCAATCAGCCCCAGCATTTT. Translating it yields CASRETGINQPQHF.

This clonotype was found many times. The CDR3 loop is CRHDRGNEQFF. CDR3 bases: TGCAGACACGACAGGGGCAATGAGCAGTTCTTC. This rearrangement joins TRBV20-1 to TRBJ2-1, with 8 nucleotides matching TRBD1. CDR1 is DFQATT, CDR2 SNEGSKA, per germline (reference sequence). CDR3 length equals 11 residues.

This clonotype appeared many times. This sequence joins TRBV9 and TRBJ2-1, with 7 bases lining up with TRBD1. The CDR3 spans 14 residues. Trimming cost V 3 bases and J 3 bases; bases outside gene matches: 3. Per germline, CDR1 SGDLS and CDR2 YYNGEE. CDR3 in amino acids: CASSAGQVYNEQFF. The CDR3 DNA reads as TGTGCCAGCAGCGCCGGACAGGTCTACAATGAGCAGTTCTTC.

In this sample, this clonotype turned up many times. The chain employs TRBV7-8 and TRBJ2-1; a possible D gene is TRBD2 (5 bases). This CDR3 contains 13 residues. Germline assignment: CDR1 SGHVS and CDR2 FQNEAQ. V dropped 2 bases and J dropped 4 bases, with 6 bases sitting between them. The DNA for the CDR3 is TGTGCCAGCAGCTTACGGGATTACAATGAGCAGTTCTTC. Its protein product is CASSLRDYNEQFF.

CDR3 in DNA: TGTGCCAGCAGCTTGTCGGCTGGAGAAAATACCGGGGAGCTGTTTTTT. Protein: CASSLSAGENTGELFF. The chain has TRBV7-6 and TRBJ2-2, with D hard to call. Germline-derived CDR1 and CDR2 are SGHVS and FNYEAQ. With 3 bases removed from V and 5 bases from J, the gap between germline ends came to 16 bases. There are 16 residues in the CDR3.

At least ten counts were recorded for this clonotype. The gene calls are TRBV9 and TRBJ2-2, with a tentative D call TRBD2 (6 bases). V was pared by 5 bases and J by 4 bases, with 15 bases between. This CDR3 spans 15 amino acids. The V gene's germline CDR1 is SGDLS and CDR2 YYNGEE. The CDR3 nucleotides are TGTGCCAGCAGGACGGCGGGATCAGGCACCGGGGAGCTGTTTTTT. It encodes CASRTAGSGTGELFF.

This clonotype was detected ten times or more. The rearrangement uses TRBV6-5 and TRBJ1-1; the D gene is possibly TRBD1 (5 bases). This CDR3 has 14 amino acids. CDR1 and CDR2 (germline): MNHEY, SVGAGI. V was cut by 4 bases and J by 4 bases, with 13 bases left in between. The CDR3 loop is CASSSGLFVTEAFF. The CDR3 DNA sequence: TGTGCCAGCAGTTCGGGACTGTTTGTCACTGAAGCTTTCTTT.

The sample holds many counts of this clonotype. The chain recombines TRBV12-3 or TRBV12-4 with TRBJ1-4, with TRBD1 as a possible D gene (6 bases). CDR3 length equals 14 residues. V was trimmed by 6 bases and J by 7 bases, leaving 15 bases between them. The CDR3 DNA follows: TGTGCCAGCAGGATGGGGGGGCTGGGTGAAAAACTGTTTTTT. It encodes CASRMGGLGEKLFF.

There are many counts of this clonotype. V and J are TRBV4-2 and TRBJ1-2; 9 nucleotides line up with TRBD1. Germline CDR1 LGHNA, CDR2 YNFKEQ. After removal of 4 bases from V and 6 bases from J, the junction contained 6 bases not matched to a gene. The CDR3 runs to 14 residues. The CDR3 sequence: CASSPRDREDGYTF. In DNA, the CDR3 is TGTGCCAGCAGCCCCCGGGACAGGGAGGATGGCTACACCTTC.

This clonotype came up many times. The CDR3 region is CASSNVYEQYF. The CDR3 DNA follows: TGTGCCAGCAGCAACGTCTACGAGCAGTACTTC. This chain links TRBV3-1 with TRBJ2-7; the D is unclear. Germline-derived CDR1 and CDR2 are LGHDT and YNNKEL (reference sequence). This CDR3 is built from 11 residues. Trimming removed 5 bases at V and 3 bases at J, with 5 bases between.

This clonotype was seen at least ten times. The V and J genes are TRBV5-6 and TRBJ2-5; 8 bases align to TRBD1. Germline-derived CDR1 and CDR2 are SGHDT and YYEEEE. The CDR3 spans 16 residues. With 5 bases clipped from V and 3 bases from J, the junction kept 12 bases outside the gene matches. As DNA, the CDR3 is TGTGCCAGCAGGGAAGGACAGGGCGGCTGGGAAGAGACCCAGTACTTC. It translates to CASREGQGGWEETQYF. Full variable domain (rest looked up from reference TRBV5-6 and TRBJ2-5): DAGVTQSPTHLIKTRGQQVTLRCSPKSGHDTVSWYQQALGQGPQFIFQYYEEEERQRGNFPDRFSGHQFPNYSSELNVNALLLGDSALYLCASREGQGGWEETQYFGPGTRLLVL.

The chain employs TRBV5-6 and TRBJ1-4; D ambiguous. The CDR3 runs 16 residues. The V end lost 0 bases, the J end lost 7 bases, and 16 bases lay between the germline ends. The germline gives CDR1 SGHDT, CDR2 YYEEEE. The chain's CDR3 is CASSLARTDRAEKLFF. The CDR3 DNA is TGTGCCAGCAGCTTGGCAAGGACCGATCGGGCTGAAAAACTGTTTTTT.

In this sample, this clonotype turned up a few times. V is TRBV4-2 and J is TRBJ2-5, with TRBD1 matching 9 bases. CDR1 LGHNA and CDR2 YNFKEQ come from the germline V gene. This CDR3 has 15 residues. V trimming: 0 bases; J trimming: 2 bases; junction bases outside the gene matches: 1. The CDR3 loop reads CASSQEQGAQETQYF. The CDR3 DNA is TGTGCCAGCAGCCAAGAACAGGGGGCTCAAGAGACCCAGTACTTC.

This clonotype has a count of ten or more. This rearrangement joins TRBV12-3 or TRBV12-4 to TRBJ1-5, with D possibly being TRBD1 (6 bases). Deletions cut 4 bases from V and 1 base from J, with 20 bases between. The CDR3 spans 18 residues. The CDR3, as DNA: TGTGCCAGCAGTTACACGGGGGCCTGGACAGAAAGCAATCAGCCCCAGCATTTT. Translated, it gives CASSYTGAWTESNQPQHF.

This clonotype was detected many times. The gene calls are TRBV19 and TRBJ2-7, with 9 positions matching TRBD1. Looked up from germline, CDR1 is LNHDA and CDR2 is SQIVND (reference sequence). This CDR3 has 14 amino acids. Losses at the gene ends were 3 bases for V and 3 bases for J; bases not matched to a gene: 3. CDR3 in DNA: TGTGCCAGTAGTATCCGGACAGGGGTCTACGAGCAGTACTTC. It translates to CASSIRTGVYEQYF.

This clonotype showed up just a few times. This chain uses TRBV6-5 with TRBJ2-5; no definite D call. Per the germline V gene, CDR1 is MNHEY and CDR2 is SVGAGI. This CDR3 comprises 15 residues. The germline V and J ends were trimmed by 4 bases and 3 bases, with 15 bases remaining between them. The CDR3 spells CASSCAFLSKETQYF. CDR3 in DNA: TGTGCCAGCAGTTGCGCGTTTCTGTCGAAAGAGACCCAGTACTTC.

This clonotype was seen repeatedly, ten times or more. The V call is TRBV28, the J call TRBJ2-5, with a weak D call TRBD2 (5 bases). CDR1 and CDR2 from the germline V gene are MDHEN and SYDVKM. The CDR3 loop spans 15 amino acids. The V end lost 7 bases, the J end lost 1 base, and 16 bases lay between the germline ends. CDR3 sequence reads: CASTRRRTLQETQYF. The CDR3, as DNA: TGTGCCAGCACGCGGCGGAGGACCCTCCAAGAGACCCAGTACTTC. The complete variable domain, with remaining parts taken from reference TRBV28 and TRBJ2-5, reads DVKVTQSSRYLVKRTGEKVFLECVQDMDHENMFWYRQDPGLGLRLIYFSYDVKMKEKGDIPEGYSVSREKKERFSLILESASTNQTSMYLCASTRRRTLQETQYFGPGTRLLVL.

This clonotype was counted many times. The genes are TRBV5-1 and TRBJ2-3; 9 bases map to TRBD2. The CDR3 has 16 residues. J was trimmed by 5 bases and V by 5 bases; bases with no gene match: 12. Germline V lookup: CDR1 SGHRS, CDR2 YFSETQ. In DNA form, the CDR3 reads TGCGCCAGCAGGACCATTAGCGGGAGTATGGGAGATACGCAGTATTTT. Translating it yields CASRTISGSMGDTQYF.

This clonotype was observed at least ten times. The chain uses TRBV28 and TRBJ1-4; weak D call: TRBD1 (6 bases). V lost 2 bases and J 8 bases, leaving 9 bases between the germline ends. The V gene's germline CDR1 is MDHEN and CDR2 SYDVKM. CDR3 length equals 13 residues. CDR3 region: CASSLRGNEKLFF. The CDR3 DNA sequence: TGTGCCAGCAGTTTAAGGGGGAACGAAAAACTGTTTTTT.

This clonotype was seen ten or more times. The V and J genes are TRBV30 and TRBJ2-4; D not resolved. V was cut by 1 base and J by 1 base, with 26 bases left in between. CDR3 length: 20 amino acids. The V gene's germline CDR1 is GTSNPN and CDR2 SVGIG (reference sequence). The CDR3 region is CAWSEPGGSRIFVAKNIQYF. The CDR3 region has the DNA TGTGCCTGGAGTGAACCGGGCGGTAGCAGGATCTTCGTCGCCAAAAACATTCAGTACTTC.

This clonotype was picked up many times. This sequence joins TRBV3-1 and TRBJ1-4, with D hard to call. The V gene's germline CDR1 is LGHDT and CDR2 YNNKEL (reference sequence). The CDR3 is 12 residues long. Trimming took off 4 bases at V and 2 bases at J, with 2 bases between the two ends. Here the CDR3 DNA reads TGTGCCAGCAGCCCCACTAATGAAAAACTGTTTTTT. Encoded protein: CASSPTNEKLFF. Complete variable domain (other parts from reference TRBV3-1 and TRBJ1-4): DTAVSQTPKYLVTQMGNDKSIKCEQNLGHDTMYWYKQDSKKFLKIMFSYNNKELIINETVPNRFSPKSPDKAHLNLHINSLELGDSAVYFCASSPTNEKLFFGSGTQLSVL.

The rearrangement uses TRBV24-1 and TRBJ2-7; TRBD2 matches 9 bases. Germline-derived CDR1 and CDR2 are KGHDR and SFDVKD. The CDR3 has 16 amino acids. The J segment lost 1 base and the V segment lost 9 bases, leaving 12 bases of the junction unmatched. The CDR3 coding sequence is TGTGCCACCCCCGGAGCTCAGACTAGCGGTTCCTACGAGCAGTACTTC. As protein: CATPGAQTSGSYEQYF.

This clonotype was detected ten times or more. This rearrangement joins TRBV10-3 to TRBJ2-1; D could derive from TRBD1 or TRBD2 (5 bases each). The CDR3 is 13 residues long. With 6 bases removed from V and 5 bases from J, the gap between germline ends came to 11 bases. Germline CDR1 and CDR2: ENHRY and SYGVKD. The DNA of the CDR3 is TGTGCCATCAGCGGGGACGGGAACAATGAGCAGTTCTTC. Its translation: CAISGDGNNEQFF.

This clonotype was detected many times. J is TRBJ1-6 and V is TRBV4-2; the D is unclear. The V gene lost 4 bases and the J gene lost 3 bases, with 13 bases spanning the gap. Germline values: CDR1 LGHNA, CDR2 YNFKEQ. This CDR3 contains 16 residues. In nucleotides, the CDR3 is TGTGCCAGCAGCCCAAAGGACCGAAACTATAATTCACCCCTCCACTTT. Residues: CASSPKDRNYNSPLHF.

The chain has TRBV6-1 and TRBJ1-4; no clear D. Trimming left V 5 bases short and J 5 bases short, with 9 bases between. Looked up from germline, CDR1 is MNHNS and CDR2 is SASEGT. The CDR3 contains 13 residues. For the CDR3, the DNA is TGTGCCAGCAGTACCCGGAGAAATGAAAAACTGTTTTTT. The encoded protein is CASSTRRNEKLFF.

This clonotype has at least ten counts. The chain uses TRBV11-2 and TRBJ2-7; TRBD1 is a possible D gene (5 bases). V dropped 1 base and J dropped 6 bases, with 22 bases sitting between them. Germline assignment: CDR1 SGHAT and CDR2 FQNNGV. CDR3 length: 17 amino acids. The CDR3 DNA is TGTGCCAGCAGCTTAGTAAAGGGCAAACCCAGGGCCGGCGAGCAGTACTTC. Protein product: CASSLVKGKPRAGEQYF.

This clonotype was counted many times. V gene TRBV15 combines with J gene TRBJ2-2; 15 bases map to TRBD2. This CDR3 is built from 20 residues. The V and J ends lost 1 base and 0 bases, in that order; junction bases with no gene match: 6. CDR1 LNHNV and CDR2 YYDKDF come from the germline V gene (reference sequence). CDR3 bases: TGTGCCACCAGCAGAGTTTCCGGGACTAGCGGGAGGTCGAACACCGGGGAGCTGTTTTTT. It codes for CATSRVSGTSGRSNTGELFF.

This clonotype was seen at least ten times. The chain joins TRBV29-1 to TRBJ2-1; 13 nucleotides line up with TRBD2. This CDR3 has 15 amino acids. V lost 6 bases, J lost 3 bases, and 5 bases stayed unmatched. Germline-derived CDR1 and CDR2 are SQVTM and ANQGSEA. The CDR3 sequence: CSVGTSGNVYNEQFF. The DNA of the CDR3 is TGCAGCGTGGGGACTAGCGGGAACGTCTACAATGAGCAGTTCTTC.

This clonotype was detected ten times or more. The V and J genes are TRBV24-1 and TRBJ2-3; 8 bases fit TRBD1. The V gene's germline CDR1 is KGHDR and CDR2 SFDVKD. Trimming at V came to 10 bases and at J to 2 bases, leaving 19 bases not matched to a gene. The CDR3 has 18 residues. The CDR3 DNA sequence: TGTGCCACGAGCCTTACCGGACAGGGCGGAGGGTACACAGATACGCAGTATTTT. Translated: CATSLTGQGGGYTDTQYF.

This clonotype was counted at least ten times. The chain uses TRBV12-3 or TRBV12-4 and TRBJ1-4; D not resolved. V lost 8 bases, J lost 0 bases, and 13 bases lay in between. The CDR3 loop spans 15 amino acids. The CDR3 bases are TGTGCCAGCGCTACTGCGCGATCAACTAATGAAAAACTGTTTTTT. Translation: CASATARSTNEKLFF.